What follows is one T cell receptor beta chain and its context. V shed 0 bases and J shed 3 bases, with 9 bases lying between them. Germline V lookup: CDR1 SGDLS, CDR2 YYNGEE. This CDR3 contains 14 residues. These data belong to a study of blood T cell repertoires in COVID-19. Looking at the study overall: T cells, B-cell-depleted T cells, or PBMCs provided the cDNA or gDNA that served as material.

In the study's own analysis: Amplification from reference gene primers served as the basis for estimated nucleated cell counts. The protocol was immunoSEQ multiplex PCR, while the TCRdb copy is restricted to in-frame clones and leaves out a portion. That table supplies the V and J calls and clone size; D and trimming were determined from the DNA. This sample has over 100,000 clones, with 84% found just once. The sample comprised peripheral blood. The chain uses TRBV9 and TRBJ1-2; D is uncertain. The receptor was derived from a man between 40 and 49 years old with active or convalescent COVID-19. The CDR3 here is CASSVDSRDYGYTF. Written as DNA, the CDR3 is TGTGCCAGCAGCGTAGATAGCCGTGACTATGGCTACACCTTC.